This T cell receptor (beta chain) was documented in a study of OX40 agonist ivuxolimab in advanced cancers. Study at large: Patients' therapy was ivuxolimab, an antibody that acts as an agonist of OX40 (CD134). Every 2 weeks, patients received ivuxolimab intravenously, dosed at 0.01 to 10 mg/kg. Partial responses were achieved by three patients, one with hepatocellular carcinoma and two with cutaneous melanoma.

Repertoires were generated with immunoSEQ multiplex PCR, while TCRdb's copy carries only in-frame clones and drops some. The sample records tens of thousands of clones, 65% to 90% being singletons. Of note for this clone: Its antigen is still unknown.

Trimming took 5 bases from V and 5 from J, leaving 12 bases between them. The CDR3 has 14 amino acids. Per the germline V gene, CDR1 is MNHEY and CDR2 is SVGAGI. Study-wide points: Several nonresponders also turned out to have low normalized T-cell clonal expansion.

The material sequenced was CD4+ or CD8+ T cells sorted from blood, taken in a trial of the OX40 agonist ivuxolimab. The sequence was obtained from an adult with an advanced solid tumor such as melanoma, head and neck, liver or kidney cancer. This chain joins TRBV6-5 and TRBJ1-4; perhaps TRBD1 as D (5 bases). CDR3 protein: CASSRGFLNEKLFF. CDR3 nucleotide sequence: TGTGCCAGCAGTCGGGGGTTCCTAAATGAAAAACTGTTTTTT.